This T cell receptor (beta chain) originates from a study of identifying expanded T cells in peripheral blood (dated 2019 in TCRdb). About the investigation overall: Four technical replicates, made by sequencing separate aliquots from the same pool of genomic DNA, were compared pairwise. The paper as a whole reports these results and caveats: The authors expected that over much longer intervals, such as months to years, biological variance in healthy repertoires might increase even further. Both the number of clones called differentially abundant and the false-positive rate were significantly reduced by the beta-binomial model across all healthy-donor time intervals. About 1.1 differentially abundant clones were flagged by the binomial model between technical replicates, whereas about 15 and 18 were flagged over around two weeks and four weeks, respectively. Across all healthy donors, variance in clone template counts between roughly 2-week samples was found to increase significantly with total template count.

Comments on this clone: Its cognate antigen has yet to be identified. No base quality values were provided; no much bigger clone lies one nucleotide off.

During the collection period, no infections or other immune events were recorded for the healthy donors. Healthy-donor blood repertoires served as a training cohort to calibrate time-dependent variance in a beta-binomial model of T-cell clone differential abundance. There were about 10 healthy donors in the training cohort, of whom 3 were female and 7 were male. An age range of about 29 to 65 years, with an average of roughly 45 years, was recorded for the donors. Obtained from a commercial supplier, whole blood was collected from each healthy donor at three time points set two to three weeks apart. For immunosequencing, genomic DNA was extracted from whole blood that had not been sorted. TCRbeta CDR3 regions were profiled by bias-controlled multiplex PCR amplification of genomic DNA with the immunoSEQ Assay. The study's own analysis went as follows. To quantify the absolute abundance of each unique TCRbeta CDR3 region, the sequences were collapsed and filtered. Two models were used to test differential abundance: a binomial model (Fisher-equivalent) and a beta-binomial model that adds time-dependent variance fitted from healthy donors. Any clone with fewer than 5 combined templates was excluded, and a clone was called differentially abundant if its Benjamini-Hochberg FDR was below 0.01. In the beta-binomial model, variance was expressed as a function of the total template count across the two samples, in the form v = (b*log(k)+a)^2. In TCRdb, the immuneACCESS table is reduced to in-frame sequences with V and J assigned. These tables do not hold every clone; where another copy was compared, an unresolved V gene accounts for under half, and the others remain unexplained. That table is the source of V, J and clone size, and D and trimming were worked out from the DNA. The sample table lists about 130,000 clones, 80% to 90% of them with a count of one. The biggest ten clones account for about 8% of the sample.

V is pared back by 0 bases and J by 12 bases, with 12 bases lying between the germline termini. From the cysteine up to the phenylalanine, the CDR3 has a length of 13 residues. The entry retains the CDR3 DNA only, 39 bases that are in frame from base 1. Looking up the germline V gene yields CDR1 SGHRS and CDR2 YFSETQ. Material: blood. Recombination joined TRBV5-1 with TRBJ1-4; too little of a D gene remains to name it. This TCR came from a person aged 18 to 70 in good health. The CDR3 here reads CASSLVPTTQLFF. The DNA reads as follows: TGCGCCAGCAGCTTGGTCCCTACTACGCAACTGTTTTTT.